The clone carrying this T cell receptor beta chain was found a few times. As yet, its antigen is unknown. From around 440 ng of RNA, a library with molecular barcoded alpha/delta and beta/gamma adaptors was made. In TCRdb, the reads were re-called with MiXCR into one record per CDR3 protein. The profile shows roughly 68,000 distinct CDR3 sequences, about 14% of them singletons. The CDR3 runs 14 residues. V was shortened by 1 base and J by 8 bases, with 12 bases between the two germline ends. Germline values: CDR1 SGHAT, CDR2 FQNNGV. The data stem from a study of read filtering for tumor transcriptome and immune sequencing. Turning to the study itself: Transcriptome libraries were built from DNase-treated RNA. Per sample, TCR-region reads ranged about 4 to 11 million by IR-seq, roughly 80 to 1273 by RNA-seq. Overall study findings and caveats: Even smaller IR-seq throughput identified most shared clonotypes.

The chain has TRBV11-2 and TRBJ2-4; D is unresolved. This TCR came from a donor at least 40 years old with multiple myeloma. The source material was a population of CD138-negative cells sorted from bone marrow. CDR3 loop: CASSLAVGEDIQYF. In nucleotides, the CDR3 is TGTGCCAGCAGCTTAGCTGTCGGAGAGGACATTCAGTACTTC.